A selection of T cell receptor beta chains follows, all from one sample in a study of control samples from healthy donors and cancer patients. Repertoires were generated with immunoSEQ multiplex PCR, while TCRdb's copy carries only in-frame clones and drops some. The table shows some 120,000 clones, with around 87% occurring only once. Material for sequencing was blood. Receptors originate from a man aged 60-69 years in good health. The conserved cysteine and the conserved F or W are not part of the CDR3 here.

V,J,CDR3
TRBV28,TRBJ1-2,ASSLSGQGGYT
TRBV27,TRBJ2-1,ASSLARVGNNEQF
TRBV7-6,TRBJ1-1,ASSLGGAGNTEAF
TRBV18,TRBJ1-1,ASSPRTGESTEAF
TRBV9,TRBJ1-1,ATPGTENTEAF
TRBV19,TRBJ2-5,ASSDFMEETQY
TRBV6-6,TRBJ1-5,ASSYGQGGNNQPQH
TRBV18,TRBJ1-1,ASSGGGTNTEAF
TRBV24-1,TRBJ1-1,ATSDSGRTEAF
TRBV5-1,TRBJ2-7,ASSFGLRGGTYEQY
TRBV2,TRBJ1-1,ASSPGSASSSTEAF
TRBV4-2,TRBJ1-2,ASSQVGTGGTNYGYT
TRBV7-6,TRBJ1-3,ASSLAGSHGNTIY
TRBV29-1,TRBJ2-7,SVNGVASASYEQY
TRBV2,TRBJ1-4,ASRNELGAVEKLF
TRBV27,TRBJ1-5,ASSTGTGATQH
TRBV5-1,TRBJ2-2,ASSSTGSGYTGELF
TRBV5-1,TRBJ1-4,ATSTGSANEKLF
TRBV6-2/TRBV6-3,TRBJ1-6,ASRYDSQNNSPLH
TRBV28,TRBJ1-2,ASSPKTGPLYGYT
TRBV5-1,TRBJ2-2,ASSLVEGTDTGELF
TRBV11-2,TRBJ2-5,ASSLTRDLYLQETQY
TRBV19,TRBJ2-7,ASSGRDRAYEQY
TRBV6-4,TRBJ1-4,ASSARDREPNERGLF
TRBV18,TRBJ2-2,ASSPPARGTNTGELF
TRBV7-2,TRBJ1-6,ASSYRGGNSPLH
TRBV28,TRBJ1-4,ATGDTATNEKLF
TRBV28,TRBJ1-5,ASSSWDGGSGNQPQH
TRBV28,TRBJ1-2,ATQIGSPNYGYT
TRBV11-2,TRBJ2-3,ASSFAGSDTQY
TRBV28,TRBJ1-2,ASSFSGPNYGYT
TRBV12-3/TRBV12-4,TRBJ1-1,ASSPLWTEAF